This T cell receptor (beta chain) was sequenced for a study of Ad26.COV2.S vaccination and SARS-CoV-2 variants. Treatment given: 15 to 20 received Ad26.COV2.S at low or high dose, single or two shots; several received placebo; per-sample allocation not given. Specimens were obtained on day 63 following the first vaccine or placebo injection. Clones were read by immunoSEQ multiplex PCR, and TCRdb kept only the in-frame ones, dropping some. This sample yields about 680,000 clones, of which roughly 90% are seen a single time; nearly 1.5% belongs to the top ten. The CDR3 has 13 residues. V dropped 5 bases and J dropped 7; count of bases not matched to a gene: 3. This clone was seen a handful of times.

The sequence came from a person between 18 and 60 years old who received the Ad26.COV2.S COVID-19 vaccine or a placebo. The sequenced sample was peripheral blood, obtained in a trial of Ad26.COV2.S vaccine versus placebo. The chain has TRBV12-3 or TRBV12-4 and TRBJ1-3; 9 bases align to TRBD1. CDR3 sequence: CASSPGQGNTIYF. DNA of the CDR3: TGTGCCAGCAGTCCGGGACAGGGTAACACCATATATTTT.